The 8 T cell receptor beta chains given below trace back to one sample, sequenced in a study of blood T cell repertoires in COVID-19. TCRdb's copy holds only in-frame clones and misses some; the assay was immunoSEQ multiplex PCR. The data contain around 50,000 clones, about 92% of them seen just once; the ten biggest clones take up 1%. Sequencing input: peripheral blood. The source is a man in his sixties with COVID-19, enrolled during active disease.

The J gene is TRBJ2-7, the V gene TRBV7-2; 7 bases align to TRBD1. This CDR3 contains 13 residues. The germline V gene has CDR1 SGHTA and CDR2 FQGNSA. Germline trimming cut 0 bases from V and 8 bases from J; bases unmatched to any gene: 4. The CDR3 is CASSLAGQEKQYF. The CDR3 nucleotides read TGTGCCAGCAGCTTAGCAGGACAGGAAAAGCAGTACTTC.

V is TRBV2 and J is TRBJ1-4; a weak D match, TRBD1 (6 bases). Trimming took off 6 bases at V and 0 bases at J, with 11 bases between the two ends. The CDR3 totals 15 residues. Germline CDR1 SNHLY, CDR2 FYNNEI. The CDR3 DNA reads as TGTGCCAGCAGGAGGACAGTTGCAACTAATGAAAAACTGTTTTTT. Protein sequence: CASRRTVATNEKLFF.

The CDR3 sequence: CASNIQGINQPQHF. CDR3 coding DNA: TGTGCCAGCAATATACAGGGGATCAATCAGCCCCAGCATTTT. This chain joins TRBV2 and TRBJ1-5, with 7 bases that match TRBD1. The CDR3 extends over 14 amino acids. Trimming cost V 7 bases and J 3 bases; bases outside gene matches: 6. Germline CDR1 and CDR2: SNHLY and FYNNEI. The variable domain in full, with the rest retrieved from reference TRBV2 and TRBJ1-5, is EPEVTQTPSHQVTQMGQEVILRCVPISNHLYFYWYRQILGQKVEFLVSFYNNEISEKSEIFDDQFSVERPDGSNFTLKIRSTKLEDSAMYFCASNIQGINQPQHFGDGTRLSIL.

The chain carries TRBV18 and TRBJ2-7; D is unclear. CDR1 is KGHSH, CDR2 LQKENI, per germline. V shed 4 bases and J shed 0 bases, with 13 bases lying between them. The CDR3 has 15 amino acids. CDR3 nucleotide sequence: TGTGCCAGCTCACAGCCGTCACAGAGCTCCTACGAGCAGTACTTC. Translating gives CASSQPSQSSYEQYF.

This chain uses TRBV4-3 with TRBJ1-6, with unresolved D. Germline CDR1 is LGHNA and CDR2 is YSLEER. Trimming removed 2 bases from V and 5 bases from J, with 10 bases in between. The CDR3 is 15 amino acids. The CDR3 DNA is TGCGCCAGCAGCCAAAACAGCTTAGATAATTCACCCCTCCACTTT. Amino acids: CASSQNSLDNSPLHF.

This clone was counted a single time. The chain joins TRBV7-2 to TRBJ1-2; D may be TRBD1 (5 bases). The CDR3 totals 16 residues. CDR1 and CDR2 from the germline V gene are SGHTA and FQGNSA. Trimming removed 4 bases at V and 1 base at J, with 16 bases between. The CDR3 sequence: CASSSPSVGGNYGYTF. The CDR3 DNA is TGTGCCAGCAGCTCCCCGAGCGTCGGGGGTAACTATGGCTACACCTTC.

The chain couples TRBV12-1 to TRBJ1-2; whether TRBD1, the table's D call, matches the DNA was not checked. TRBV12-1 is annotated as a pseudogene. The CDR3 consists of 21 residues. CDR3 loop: CASSFALSTANSGAGGYGYTF. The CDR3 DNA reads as TGTGCCAGCAGCTTTGCCCTCTCGACGGCTAATTCAGGGGCAGGAGGATATGGCTACACCTTC.

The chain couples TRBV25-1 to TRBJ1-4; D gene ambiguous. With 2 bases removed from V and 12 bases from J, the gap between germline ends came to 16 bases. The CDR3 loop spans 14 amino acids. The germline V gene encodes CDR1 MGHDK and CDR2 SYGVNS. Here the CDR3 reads CASSELWARGELFF. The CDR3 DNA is TGTGCCAGCAGTGAACTGTGGGCACGGGGAGAACTGTTTTTT.